Listed here are 16 T cell receptor beta chains from one sample, sequenced in a study of T cell responses to AZD1222 COVID-19 vaccine. Assay used: immunoSEQ multiplex PCR; TCRdb lists only in-frame clones, some missing. The table records about 69,000 clones, less than 85% of them present only once. The specimen comprised peripheral blood, sampled 28 days after the second AZD1222 dose. The receptors come from an adult who received the AZD1222 COVID-19 vaccine.

This clone was picked up one time. This chain connects TRBV19 to TRBJ1-2, with D possibly TRBD1 on 6 matching bases. Germline CDR1 reads LNHDA; CDR2 reads SQIVND (reference sequence). This CDR3 has 14 residues. V gave up 5 bases and J gave up 5 bases, with 15 bases separating them. CDR3 residues: CASSGTGTKYGYTF. In nucleotides, the CDR3 is TGTGCCAGTAGTGGAACTGGGACAAAGTATGGCTACACCTTC.

The rearrangement joins TRBV2 to TRBJ2-7, with D perhaps assigned TRBD1 or TRBD2 (5 bases each). The CDR3 runs to 14 residues. The germline V gene encodes CDR1 SNHLY and CDR2 FYNNEI. V was shortened by 6 bases and J by 0 bases, with 12 bases between the two germline ends. The CDR3 here is CASRGRTHSYEQYF. Here the CDR3 DNA reads TGTGCCAGCAGGGGACGGACACACTCCTACGAGCAGTACTTC. Drawing the rest from reference TRBV2 and TRBJ2-7, the complete variable domain is EPEVTQTPSHQVTQMGQEVILRCVPISNHLYFYWYRQILGQKVEFLVSFYNNEISEKSEIFDDQFSVERPDGSNFTLKIRSTKLEDSAMYFCASRGRTHSYEQYFGPGTRLTVT.

This sequence joins TRBV7-2 and TRBJ2-1, with unresolved D. The germline V gene encodes CDR1 SGHTA and CDR2 FQGNSA. The V gene lost 2 bases and the J gene lost 3 bases, with 17 bases spanning the gap. The CDR3 spans 17 residues. The CDR3 nucleotides are TGTGCCAGCAGCTTAAAGGTCGAAGGTTTCGTCTACAATGAGCAGTTCTTC. This codes for CASSLKVEGFVYNEQFF.

Only a few counts were recorded for this clone. The chain employs TRBV5-1 and TRBJ1-5; no definite D call. Germline CDR1 SGHRS, CDR2 YFSETQ. The length of the CDR3 is 13 residues. V shed 0 bases and J shed 4 bases, with 5 bases lying between them. The CDR3 here is CASSLGENQPQHF. The CDR3 DNA sequence: TGCGCCAGCAGCTTGGGAGAAAATCAGCCCCAGCATTTT.

The chain has TRBV5-1 and TRBJ2-3; TRBD1 might be the D (7 bases). Per germline, CDR1 SGHRS and CDR2 YFSETQ. The germline V and J ends were trimmed by 4 bases and 7 bases, with 16 bases remaining between them. This CDR3 spans 14 amino acids. The CDR3: CASSGGTEWYTQYF. The CDR3 DNA follows: TGCGCCAGCAGCGGCGGGACAGAGTGGTATACGCAGTATTTT.

V gene TRBV7-2 combines with J gene TRBJ2-3; TRBD2 aligns across 7 bases. The germline V gene encodes CDR1 SGHTA and CDR2 FQGNSA. The CDR3 has 14 amino acids. The V and J ends lost 3 bases and 6 bases, in that order; junction bases with no gene match: 6. In nucleotides, the CDR3 is TGTGCCAGCAGCTTTCTAGCGGTGGGGGATACGCAGTATTTT. It yields the protein CASSFLAVGDTQYF.

The chain joins TRBV9 to TRBJ2-2; 7 nucleotides line up with TRBD2. Germline CDR1 and CDR2: SGDLS and YYNGEE. This CDR3 spans 16 amino acids. With V trimmed by 0 bases and J by 1 base, 3 bases remained unmatched. For the CDR3, the DNA is TGTGCCAGCAGCGTAGCCCCTAGCGGGAACACCGGGGAGCTGTTTTTT. It specifies CASSVAPSGNTGELFF.

This chain links TRBV5-4 with TRBJ2-1; either TRBD1 or TRBD2 may supply D (5 bases each). The CDR3 is 13 amino acids. V was pared by 2 bases and J by 8 bases, with 11 bases between. The germline V gene has CDR1 SGHNT and CDR2 YYREEE (reference sequence). CDR3 sequence: CASSFIRDHEQFF. CDR3 nucleotides: TGTGCCAGCAGCTTTATCAGGGACCATGAGCAGTTCTTC.

The chain has TRBV6-4 and TRBJ1-6; 8 positions agree with TRBD1. The trim removed 6 bases at V and 2 bases at J, leaving 6 bases unmatched. Germline V gene lookup returns CDR1 MRHNA and CDR2 SNTAGT. This CDR3 contains 16 residues. The CDR3 nucleotides read TGTGCCAGCAGCCCCAGACAGGGGCCCTATAATTCACCCCTCCACTTT. The encoded protein is CASSPRQGPYNSPLHF.

J is TRBJ2-1 and V is TRBV21-1; TRBD2 was called by the table and not checked on the DNA. TRBV21-1 counts as a pseudogene. This CDR3 is built from 16 residues. The CDR3, as DNA: TGTGCCAGCAGCAAAGGCCCCGGGGGGAGAGACAATGAGCAGTTCTTC. It translates to CASSKGPGGRDNEQFF.

The count of this clone is one. The chain recombines TRBV14 with TRBJ1-2, with D possibly matching TRBD1 (5 bases). Germline V lookup: CDR1 SGHDN, CDR2 FVKESK. Trimming left V 0 bases short and J 7 bases short, with 12 bases between. The CDR3 has 14 amino acids. CDR3 amino acids: CASSQDQGFSGYTF. In DNA form, the CDR3 reads TGTGCCAGCAGCCAAGATCAGGGTTTCTCTGGCTACACCTTC.

V usage is TRBV27 and J usage is TRBJ2-3; D is ambiguous. The V and J ends lost 11 bases and 4 bases respectively, with 19 bases between them. Germline loops: CDR1 MNHEY, CDR2 SMNVEV (reference sequence). The CDR3 is 14 residues long. The CDR3 loop reads CASLRKGASDTQYF. The CDR3 nucleotides read TGTGCCTCCCTGAGGAAAGGAGCGTCAGATACGCAGTATTTT.

The chain links TRBV4-1 to TRBJ2-7; D is undetermined. The germline CDR1 and CDR2 sequences are MGHRA and YSYEKL. The CDR3 spans 13 residues. V lost 1 base and J 4 bases, leaving 8 bases between the germline ends. The CDR3, as DNA: TGCGCCAGCAGCCAAGGACCAAAATACGAGCAGTACTTC. Residues: CASSQGPKYEQYF.

This clone has a handful of counts. This chain uses TRBV18 with TRBJ1-1; D gene uncertain. V was trimmed by 6 bases and J by 0 bases, leaving 11 bases between them. The CDR3 consists of 14 residues. Looked up from germline, CDR1 is KGHSH and CDR2 is LQKENI. The CDR3: CASSLQSMNTEAFF. The CDR3 bases are TGTGCCAGCTCGCTCCAGTCCATGAACACTGAAGCTTTCTTT. Supplemented by reference TRBV18 and TRBJ1-1, the full variable domain reads NAGVMQNPRHLVRRRGQEARLRCSPMKGHSHVYWYRQLPEEGLKFMVYLQKENIIDESGMPKERFSAEFPKEGPSILRIQQVVRGDSAAYFCASSLQSMNTEAFFGQGTRLTVV.

The chain joins TRBV7-9 to TRBJ1-4; 8 bases align to TRBD1. In germline, CDR1 is SEHNR, CDR2 FQNEAQ (reference sequence). Trimming cost V 3 bases and J 5 bases; bases outside gene matches: 2. The CDR3 extends over 14 amino acids. CDR3 in amino acids: CASSLTGENEKLFF. CDR3 coding DNA: TGTGCCAGCAGCTTGACAGGGGAAAATGAAAAACTGTTTTTT.

This clone appeared once. The sample holds other DNA sequences that translate to the same CDR3. The chain recombines TRBV11-2 with TRBJ2-7, with a possible D match to TRBD1 (5 bases). The CDR3 loop spans 13 amino acids. Germline lookup yields CDR1 SGHAT and CDR2 FQNNGV. Trimming pared 3 bases from V and 4 bases from J, leaving 10 bases between. CDR3 in amino acids: CASSFGTGYEQYF. In nucleotides, the CDR3 is TGTGCCAGCAGCTTCGGAACAGGATACGAGCAGTACTTC.